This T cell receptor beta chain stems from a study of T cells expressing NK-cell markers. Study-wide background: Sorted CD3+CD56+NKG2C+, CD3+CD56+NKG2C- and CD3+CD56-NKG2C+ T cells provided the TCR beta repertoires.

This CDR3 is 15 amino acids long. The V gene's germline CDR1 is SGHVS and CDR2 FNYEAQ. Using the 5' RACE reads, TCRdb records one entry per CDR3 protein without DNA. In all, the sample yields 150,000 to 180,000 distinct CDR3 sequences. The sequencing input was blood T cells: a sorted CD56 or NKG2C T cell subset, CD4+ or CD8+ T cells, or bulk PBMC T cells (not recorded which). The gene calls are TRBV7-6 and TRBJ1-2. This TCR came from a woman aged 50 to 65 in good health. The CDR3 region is CASSSDHREGYGYTF.